The 20 T cell receptor beta chains in this list originate from one sample, sequenced in a study of cytomegalovirus exposure and HLA in healthy donors listed by TCRdb under 2017. Receptors were amplified or captured by the immunoSEQ multiplex PCR assay. For the multiplex PCR, a mixture combining 60 forward primers for TCR Vbeta segments and 13 reverse primers for TCR Jbeta segments was used. TCRdb stores this immuneACCESS table with in-frame sequences only. Part of the clones is absent; in the studies checked, under half of the shortfall reflects unresolved V genes, and no reason is known for the rest. The sample table contains about 90,000 clones; only one count was recorded for about 88% of them. The ten largest clonotypes hold under 2.5% of the sample. The sample consisted of PBMCs. Source of these receptors: a man aged 18 to 35 in good health and CMV-seronegative.

This clone was seen just once. This rearrangement joins TRBV7-2 to TRBJ1-5, with 10 bases that match TRBD1. The J segment lost 3 bases and the V segment lost 5 bases, leaving 4 bases of the junction unmatched. The CDR3 has 15 amino acids. CDR1 and CDR2 from the germline V gene are SGHTA and FQGNSA. The CDR3 sequence: CASSPDRGYNQPQHF. CDR3 nucleotide sequence: TGTGCCAGCAGCCCGGACAGGGGGTACAATCAGCCCCAGCATTTT. Full variable domain (rest looked up from reference TRBV7-2 and TRBJ1-5): GAGVSQSPSNKVTEKGKDVELRCDPISGHTALYWYRQSLGQGLEFLIYFQGNSAPDKSGLPSDRFSAERTGGSVSTLTIQRTQQEDSAVYLCASSPDRGYNQPQHFGDGTRLSIL.

The rearrangement uses TRBV10-3 and TRBJ1-5; a possible D gene is TRBD1 (6 bases). The ends were cut back, 3 bases at V and 9 bases at J, with 15 bases in the middle. The CDR3 covers 14 residues. CDR1 and CDR2 (germline): ENHRY, SYGVKD. DNA for the CDR3: TGTGCCATCAGTGAAGGACAGCCGGGGGGGCCCCAGCATTTT. Residues: CAISEGQPGGPQHF.

The chain recombines TRBV18 with TRBJ1-1, with D possibly matching TRBD1 (5 bases). The CDR3 is 15 amino acids. V lost 3 bases to trimming and J lost 3 bases, with 14 bases between them. Germline CDR1 is KGHSH and CDR2 is LQKENI. In DNA, the CDR3 is TGTGCCAGCTCACCGGTCCAGGGTACGCACACTGAAGCTTTCTTT. Translation: CASSPVQGTHTEAFF. The whole variable domain, remainder taken from reference TRBV18 and TRBJ1-1, is NAGVMQNPRHLVRRRGQEARLRCSPMKGHSHVYWYRQLPEEGLKFMVYLQKENIIDESGMPKERFSAEFPKEGPSILRIQQVVRGDSAAYFCASSPVQGTHTEAFFGQGTRLTVV.

V usage is TRBV10-1 and J usage is TRBJ2-3; 10 bases are shared with TRBD2. The CDR3 runs 15 residues. With 6 bases clipped from V and 0 bases from J, the junction kept 3 bases outside the gene matches. Germline assignment: CDR1 WNHNN and CDR2 SYGVQD (reference sequence). CDR3 in DNA: TGCGCCAGCAGAGCTAGCGGGAGTAGCACAGATACGCAGTATTTT. Encoded protein: CASRASGSSTDTQYF.

This sequence joins TRBV19 and TRBJ2-1, with TRBD2 identical over 8 bases. The V and J ends lost 2 bases and 12 bases, in that order; junction bases with no gene match: 15. CDR3 length: 16 residues. Germline V lookup: CDR1 LNHDA, CDR2 SQIVND (reference sequence). In DNA, the CDR3 is TGTGCCAGTAGTATAATCAGCGGGAGAACTACAATGGGGCAGTTCTTC. This codes for CASSIISGRTTMGQFF.

This chain joins TRBV5-1 and TRBJ2-7, with 9 positions matching TRBD1. Germline V gene data show CDR1 as SGHRS and CDR2 as YFSETQ. Trimming cost V 0 bases and J 3 bases; bases outside gene matches: 4. The CDR3 is made up of 15 amino acids. The CDR3 sequence: CASSLVGTGFYEQYF. The CDR3 bases are TGCGCCAGCAGCTTGGTAGGGACAGGGTTCTACGAGCAGTACTTC.

CDR3 nucleotide sequence: TGTGCCAGCAGCTTACTCTCTAGCGGGAGGATTAATGAGCAGTTCTTC. Residues: CASSLLSSGRINEQFF. The gene calls are TRBV7-8 and TRBJ2-1, with TRBD2 identical over 11 bases. The germline gives CDR1 SGHVS, CDR2 FQNEAQ. The trim removed 2 bases at V and 7 bases at J, leaving 7 bases unmatched. The CDR3 runs to 16 residues.

The chain has TRBV6-5 and TRBJ1-4; possible D gene TRBD1, 5 bases. V was trimmed by 6 bases and J by 8 bases, leaving 16 bases between them. Looked up from germline, CDR1 is MNHEY and CDR2 is SVGAGI. The CDR3 loop spans 14 amino acids. The CDR3 nucleotides read TGTGCCAGCAGCTTTGTCGCGGGGGGAGAAAAACTGTTTTTT. Protein: CASSFVAGGEKLFF.

V and J are TRBV5-1 and TRBJ1-5; 7 positions match TRBD1. This CDR3 has 16 amino acids. CDR1 is SGHRS, CDR2 YFSETQ, per germline. The junction had 13 bases not matched to a gene; V was cut back by 4 bases and J by 6 bases. The CDR3 DNA sequence: TGCGCCAGCAGCCCCGGACAGGTCTTTGGCGCTCAGCCCCAGCATTTT. Encoded protein: CASSPGQVFGAQPQHF.

V usage is TRBV7-9 and J usage is TRBJ1-6, with unresolved D. CDR1 and CDR2 from the germline V gene are SEHNR and FQNEAQ (reference sequence). The CDR3 is 13 residues long. V was clipped by 1 base and J by 9 bases, with 7 bases between them. CDR3 amino acids: CASSLESLSPLHF. The CDR3 DNA sequence: TGTGCCAGCAGCTTAGAATCTCTTTCACCCCTCCACTTT.

The chain employs TRBV6-1 and TRBJ2-4; perhaps TRBD2 as D (6 bases). Trimming stripped 6 bases from V and 3 bases from J, with 9 bases between. The CDR3 is 13 amino acids. CDR1 is MNHNS and CDR2 is SASEGT in the germline V gene. The CDR3 DNA reads TGTGCCAGCAGCCCGGAGGGCAAAAACATTCAGTACTTC. Protein sequence: CASSPEGKNIQYF.

The V gene is TRBV5-4, the J gene TRBJ2-5, with 8 bases aligning to TRBD1. From germline, CDR1 is SGHNT and CDR2 YYREEE (reference sequence). Trimming took 0 bases from V and 5 from J; bases not matched to a gene: 6. The CDR3 has 15 residues. This chain's CDR3 is CASSLGQGRGETQYF. The CDR3 DNA sequence: TGTGCCAGCAGCTTGGGACAGGGGCGAGGGGAGACCCAGTACTTC.

V gene TRBV28 combines with J gene TRBJ2-7; a possible D gene is TRBD1 (5 bases). V dropped 6 bases and J dropped 3 bases, with 15 bases sitting between them. Germline lookup yields CDR1 MDHEN and CDR2 SYDVKM. The CDR3 runs 14 residues. As DNA, the CDR3 is TGTGCCAGCAGGCCACCTGACAGATACTACGAGCAGTACTTC. It encodes CASRPPDRYYEQYF.

The chain has TRBV29-1 and TRBJ2-6; TRBD1 matches 7 bases. Germline lookup yields CDR1 SQVTM and CDR2 ANQGSEA. This CDR3 comprises 16 residues. V shed 6 bases and J 0 bases; nucleotides not matched to a gene: 8. CDR3 region: CSVGDSLSSGANVLTF. Here the CDR3 DNA reads TGCAGCGTGGGGGACAGCCTTTCCTCTGGGGCCAACGTCCTGACTTTC. Full variable domain (missing parts from reference TRBV29-1 and TRBJ2-6): SAVISQKPSRDICQRGTSLTIQCQVDSQVTMMFWYRQQPGQSLTLIATANQGSEATYESGFVIDKFPISRPNLTFSTLTVSNMSPEDSSIYLCSVGDSLSSGANVLTFGAGSRLTVL.

Regarding this clone: Sequence at one end of the junction differs from germline and may be a read error. This chain links TRBV5-4 with TRBJ2-1; 11 nucleotides agree with TRBD2. This CDR3 contains 16 residues. From germline, CDR1 is SGHNT and CDR2 YYREEE (reference sequence). Here the CDR3 DNA reads TGTGCCAGTACCCCCTTCCCGGGACTAGCGGACAAAGAGCAGTTCTTC. Translating it yields CASTPFPGLADKEQFF.

V is TRBV21-1 and J is TRBJ2-1; TRBD2 reflects the table's D call only, with no check against the DNA. TRBV21-1 is annotated as a pseudogene. This CDR3 spans 11 amino acids. The CDR3 DNA is TGTGCCAGCGAGTCACACAATGAGCAGTTCTTC. Encoded protein: CASESHNEQFF.

This clone has only one observation. The gene calls are TRBV27 and TRBJ2-7; possibly TRBD2 for D (6 bases). Trimming cost V 5 bases and J 7 bases, with 21 bases left between them. The CDR3 is made up of 15 amino acids. Germline V gene data show CDR1 as MNHEY and CDR2 as SMNVEV (reference sequence). Here the CDR3 DNA reads TGTGCCAGCAGTAAGAAGGAGGGCCGGGTGGGGGAGCAGTACTTC. Translated, it gives CASSKKEGRVGEQYF.

This chain links TRBV5-1 with TRBJ2-7; TRBD2 might be the D (5 bases). V lost 4 bases and J lost 5, with 16 bases in between. The germline CDR1 and CDR2 sequences are SGHRS and YFSETQ. The CDR3 is made up of 14 amino acids. CDR3 loop: CASSVFRRTDEQYF. The CDR3 DNA follows: TGCGCCAGCAGCGTTTTCCGGAGGACGGACGAGCAGTACTTC.

This chain links TRBV29-1 with TRBJ1-5; 7 bases line up with TRBD1. The germline V gene encodes CDR1 SQVTM and CDR2 ANQGSEA. The trim removed 4 bases at V and 0 bases at J, leaving 6 bases unmatched. The CDR3 has 15 amino acids. CDR3 region: CSVVVQGGSNQPQHF. The CDR3 nucleotides are TGCAGCGTTGTCGTCCAGGGGGGTAGCAATCAGCCCCAGCATTTT.

This clone appeared once. The chain links TRBV2 to TRBJ2-7; a weak D match, TRBD2 (6 bases). The CDR3 has 15 amino acids. With 2 bases removed from V and 5 bases from J, the gap between germline ends came to 16 bases. Germline assignment: CDR1 SNHLY and CDR2 FYNNEI. CDR3 nucleotide sequence: TGTGCCAGCAGTGAACGTCGGGGACTCGTCCACGAGCAGTACTTC. Amino acids: CASSERRGLVHEQYF.